This TCR beta chain was observed in a study of a mutant IDH1 vaccine in newly diagnosed glioma. Overall study context: In weeks 1, 3, 5, 7, 11, 15, 19 and 23, patients were immunized, eight times in all. Pretreatment consisted of radiotherapy, temozolomide, or both, with most receiving both. The study, taken as a whole, reports: Of all patients, around 93% showed vaccine-induced immune responses.

Germline V gene sequence: CDR1 SNHLY, CDR2 FYNNEI. V lost 6 bases to trimming and J lost 0 bases, with 9 bases between them. The CDR3 runs to 14 residues. Specified time point: week 11, during vaccination. The investigators gave 300 ug of mutant IDH1 20-mer peptide in each vaccine dose, together with topical imiquimod. Details on this clone: Its matching antigen is unknown.

Clones were read by immunoSEQ multiplex PCR, and TCRdb kept only the in-frame ones, dropping some. Among about 36,000 clones listed, 75% to 90% were seen once. The material sequenced was peripheral blood mononuclear cells (PBMCs), taken from a glioma patient whose treatment included an IDH1 peptide vaccine. The chain joins TRBV2 to TRBJ1-5; a weak D match, TRBD1 (5 bases). The clonotype was recovered from a woman aged 25-40 years with glioma. Some clones in this sample may be carry-over from other donors' samples. The CDR3 loop reads CASRGGNSNQPQHF. Here the CDR3 DNA reads TGTGCCAGCAGGGGGGGAAATAGCAATCAGCCCCAGCATTTT.